The 5 T cell receptor beta chains given below trace back to one sample, sequenced in a study of read filtering for tumor transcriptome and immune sequencing. Molecular barcoded adaptors covering alpha/delta and beta/gamma chains were used on roughly 400 ng RNA. MiXCR, run by TCRdb on the reads, gives a single entry per CDR3 protein. Here the sample spans around 140,000 distinct CDR3 sequences, over 10% being singletons. The sequencing input was a population of CD138-negative cells sorted from bone marrow. These receptors came from a donor at least 40 years old with multiple myeloma.

In this sample, this clonotype turned up many times. The chain combines TRBV20-1 with TRBJ2-1; no reliable D call. The length of the CDR3 is 16 residues. V lost 1 base and J 6 bases, leaving 19 bases between the germline ends. Germline V gene sequence: CDR1 DFQATT, CDR2 SNEGSKA (reference sequence). CDR3 residues: CSARVVGSTYSNEQFF. The CDR3 region has the DNA TGCAGTGCTAGAGTAGTGGGATCAACCTACTCCAATGAGCAGTTCTTC.

There are a few counts of this clonotype. With a much larger clone just one base away, this may be a read error. The rearrangement joins TRBV7-9 to TRBJ2-1; no firm D call. CDR1 and CDR2 from the germline V gene are SEHNR and FQNEAQ (reference sequence). The V and J ends lost 4 bases and 7 bases respectively, with 8 bases between them. This CDR3 region has 12 residues. The CDR3 loop is CASSSSSNEQFF. CDR3 nucleotides: TGTGCCAGCAGCTCTTCCAGTAATGAGCAGTTCTTC.

This clonotype came up many times. The chain couples TRBV20-1 to TRBJ1-2; 7 positions agree with TRBD1. The CDR3 consists of 13 residues. V shed 5 bases and J 4 bases; nucleotides not matched to a gene: 7. Germline CDR1 DFQATT, CDR2 SNEGSKA (reference sequence). CDR3 sequence: CSAPRQGGYGYTF. In DNA, the CDR3 is TGCAGTGCTCCCCGACAGGGAGGCTATGGCTACACCTTC.

This clonotype was counted between two and nine times. The V and J genes are TRBV6-5 and TRBJ2-5; TRBD2 matches 10 bases. CDR3 length: 15 residues. Unmatched junction bases numbered 6, after V lost 3 bases and J lost 5 bases. Germline V gene lookup returns CDR1 MNHEY and CDR2 SVGAGI. Here the CDR3 reads CASSYSSGGRETQYF. CDR3 nucleotides: TGTGCCAGCAGTTATTCTAGCGGGGGAAGGGAGACCCAGTACTTC.

This clonotype was recorded many times. V gene TRBV12-3 or TRBV12-4 combines with J gene TRBJ2-1, with a possible D match to TRBD2 (6 bases). With 4 bases removed from V and 6 bases from J, the gap between germline ends came to 25 bases. The CDR3 consists of 18 residues. The DNA of the CDR3 is TGTGCCAGCAGTTGGGATCACGACCCGCGGGAATACAGCAATGAGCAGTTCTTC. It specifies CASSWDHDPREYSNEQFF.